These 19 T cell receptor beta chains were all obtained from the same sample, sequenced in a study of graft-versus-host responses after intestinal transplantation. TCRdb's copy holds only in-frame clones and misses some; the assay was immunoSEQ multiplex PCR. The table has about 15,000 clones, 30% to 35% seen once. The starting material was alloreactive CD4+ T cells from a mixed lymphocyte reaction culture, obtained before intestinal transplant. Subset noted: CFSE-low proliferating T cells sorted from approximately 6-day pre-transplant mixed lymphocyte reaction (GvH or HvG direction). All receptors come from a human patient who received an intestinal transplant.

The chain has TRBV19 and TRBJ1-5; the match to TRBD1 covers 7 bases. The CDR3 extends over 13 amino acids. Germline V lookup: CDR1 LNHDA, CDR2 SQIVND (reference sequence). Trimming removed 11 bases from V and 2 bases from J; junction bases left unmatched: 6. The CDR3 bases are TGTGCCGGATCCACAGGGGGCAATCAGCCCCAGCATTTT. Residues: CAGSTGGNQPQHF.

The chain joins TRBV5-1 to TRBJ1-3, with 7 nucleotides matching TRBD1. Trimming removed 2 bases from V and 3 bases from J; junction bases left unmatched: 8. The germline V gene encodes CDR1 SGHRS and CDR2 YFSETQ. The CDR3 covers 16 residues. The CDR3 loop reads CASSFAQGGVGNTIYF. CDR3 bases: TGCGCCAGCAGCTTCGCTCAGGGGGGAGTTGGAAACACCATATATTTT.

In its sample, this clone was seen a few times. The V call is TRBV7-3, the J call TRBJ2-1; 8 nucleotides align to TRBD2. V gave up 5 bases and J gave up 6 bases; unmatched junction bases: 9. CDR1 is SGHTA and CDR2 is FQGTGA in the germline V gene. This CDR3 has 15 residues. The CDR3 DNA follows: TGTGCCAGCAGCAACCCGGGACTAGATATCAATGAGCAGTTCTTC. Its protein is CASSNPGLDINEQFF.

In its sample, this clone was seen a few times. The chain couples TRBV30 to TRBJ2-7, with TRBD2 identical over 11 bases. In germline, CDR1 is GTSNPN, CDR2 SVGIG (reference sequence). This CDR3 comprises 13 residues. J lost 2 bases, V lost 3 bases, and 0 bases had no gene match. This chain's CDR3 is CAWRGLAAYEQYF. In DNA, the CDR3 is TGTGCCTGGAGGGGACTAGCGGCCTACGAGCAGTACTTC.

This clone occurred once. The chain uses TRBV18 and TRBJ2-1; 7 bases align to TRBD1. This CDR3 has 16 amino acids. Germline CDR1 and CDR2: KGHSH and LQKENI. V was pared by 1 base and J by 0 bases, with 3 bases of the junction left unmatched. CDR3 DNA sequence: TGTGCCAGCTCACCACTACAGGGGCGCTCCTACAATGAGCAGTTCTTC. Amino acids: CASSPLQGRSYNEQFF.

CDR3: CASSRSPGSYYGYTF. CDR3 coding DNA: TGTGCCAGTAGTAGAAGCCCAGGTTCTTACTATGGCTACACCTTC. The chain combines TRBV19 with TRBJ1-2; D is unresolved. The CDR3 is 15 residues long. The germline CDR1 and CDR2 sequences are LNHDA and SQIVND (reference sequence). Trimming shortened V by 4 bases and J by 3 bases, and 15 bases separated the two germline ends.

The V call is TRBV9, the J call TRBJ2-3; D uncertain. The CDR3 covers 14 residues. In germline, CDR1 is SGDLS, CDR2 YYNGEE. V was trimmed by 0 bases and J by 5 bases, leaving 10 bases between them. CDR3 sequence (DNA): TGTGCCAGCAGCGTAGTGTCCTCGCTAGATACGCAGTATTTT. Translating gives CASSVVSSLDTQYF.

This clone occurred a few times. For the CDR3, the DNA is TGTGCCAGCAGTGAAATGGGGTATGGGGGAGGCGGAACAGATACGCAGTATTTT. Its translation is CASSEMGYGGGGTDTQYF. The V call is TRBV2, the J call TRBJ2-3; the D gene is possibly TRBD2 (6 bases). Germline V gene lookup returns CDR1 SNHLY and CDR2 FYNNEI. Trimming left V 2 bases short and J 3 bases short, with 21 bases between. CDR3 length: 18 amino acids.

The chain carries TRBV5-1 and TRBJ2-5, with D perhaps TRBD1 (6 bases). Germline V gene sequence: CDR1 SGHRS, CDR2 YFSETQ. Trimming pared 1 base from V and 5 bases from J, leaving 18 bases between. This CDR3 is 16 amino acids long. The CDR3 nucleotides read TGCGCCAGCAGCTTGAACAGGGTGGTTGATGTGGAGACCCAGTACTTC. This translates into CASSLNRVVDVETQYF.

This clone was counted between two and nine times. The rearrangement links TRBV4-1 to TRBJ2-7; a possible D gene is TRBD1 (6 bases). The CDR3 contains 13 residues. Germline loops: CDR1 MGHRA, CDR2 YSYEKL. The V end lost 1 base, the J end lost 2 bases, and 6 bases lay between the germline ends. In DNA form, the CDR3 reads TGCGCCAGCAGCCAAGGGGGGCCCTACGAGCAGTACTTC. It encodes CASSQGGPYEQYF.

Only a few counts were recorded for this clone. The genes are TRBV19 and TRBJ2-3; D gene ambiguous. Germline values: CDR1 LNHDA, CDR2 SQIVND (reference sequence). V lost 6 bases, J lost 0 bases, and 7 bases lay in between. The CDR3 has 13 amino acids. CDR3 region: CASRTGSTDTQYF. The CDR3 coding sequence is TGTGCCAGTAGAACCGGGAGCACAGATACGCAGTATTTT.

This clone was observed a handful of times. This chain connects TRBV7-3 to TRBJ2-3; the D gene is possibly TRBD1 (5 bases). Germline V gene sequence: CDR1 SGHTA, CDR2 FQGTGA. V was trimmed by 1 base and J by 3 bases, leaving 14 bases between them. The length of the CDR3 is 16 residues. The CDR3 DNA follows: TGTGCCAGCAGCTTAAATCAGGGCAGGGTGACAGATACGCAGTATTTT. This sequence encodes CASSLNQGRVTDTQYF.

A remark on this clone: One junction end does not reproduce the germline sequence, and a read error may be involved. Other DNA sequences in this sample translate to the same CDR3. J is TRBJ2-6 and V is TRBV7-9; TRBD2 matches at 10 bases. The length of the CDR3 is 18 residues. Germline CDR1 reads SEHNR; CDR2 reads FQNEAQ (reference sequence). The CDR3 is CASSWSSGRSSGANVLTF. In nucleotides, the CDR3 is TGTGCCAGCAGTTGGTCTAGCGGGAGAAGCTCTGGAGCCAACGTCCTGACTTTC.

Relative to its sample, this clone is medium-sized. The chain recombines TRBV6-5 with TRBJ1-1, with D uncertain. Germline values: CDR1 MNHEY, CDR2 SVGAGI. This CDR3 region has 15 residues. Trimming cost V 6 bases and J 5 bases, with 19 bases left between them. CDR3 region: CASSAQQRPVTEAFF. The CDR3 DNA is TGTGCCAGCAGCGCCCAACAGCGACCGGTTACTGAAGCTTTCTTT.

This chain connects TRBV30 to TRBJ2-3; D gene uncertain. Between the trimmed V and J ends, which lost 0 bases and 3 bases, there was a span of 7 bases. CDR3 length: 13 amino acids. CDR1 and CDR2 (germline): GTSNPN, SVGIG (reference sequence). The CDR3 sequence is CAWSVPGTDTQYF. DNA for the CDR3: TGTGCCTGGAGTGTACCGGGTACAGATACGCAGTATTTT. The full variable domain, completed using reference TRBV30 and TRBJ2-3, is SQTIHQWPATLVQPVGSPLSLECTVEGTSNPNLYWYRQAAGRGLQLLFYSVGIGQISSEVPQNLSASRPQDRQFILSSKKLLLSDSGFYLCAWSVPGTDTQYFGPGTRLTVL.

The chain has TRBV30 and TRBJ2-7; the match to TRBD2 covers 8 bases. V shed 1 base and J 6 bases; nucleotides not matched to a gene: 8. This CDR3 comprises 14 residues. Germline lookup yields CDR1 GTSNPN and CDR2 SVGIG (reference sequence). The CDR3 DNA follows: TGTGCCTGGAGTGGTTTAGCGGGGAAAATCGAGCAGTACTTC. Its protein product is CAWSGLAGKIEQYF.

The chain employs TRBV7-2 and TRBJ1-5; possible D gene TRBD1, 5 bases. The V gene's germline CDR1 is SGHTA and CDR2 FQGNSA. CDR3 length: 17 residues. The V end was cut by 1 base, the J end by 0 bases, with 13 bases between. The CDR3 DNA follows: TGTGCCAGCAGCTTAGATCAGCGAGGGGATAGCAATCAGCCCCAGCATTTT. Amino acids: CASSLDQRGDSNQPQHF.

This clone came up a few times. This chain connects TRBV9 to TRBJ2-3; 8 nucleotides match TRBD1. With V trimmed by 3 bases and J by 4 bases, 10 bases remained unmatched. The CDR3 contains 16 residues. Germline V gene data show CDR1 as SGDLS and CDR2 as YYNGEE. Here the CDR3 reads CASSGSQGGWSDTQYF. CDR3 coding DNA: TGTGCCAGCAGCGGCTCACAGGGGGGATGGTCAGATACGCAGTATTTT. Filled out from reference TRBV9 and TRBJ2-3, the complete variable domain reads DSGVTQTPKHLITATGQRVTLRCSPRSGDLSVYWYQQSLDQGLQFLIQYYNGEERAKGNILERFSAQQFPDLHSELNLSSLELGDSALYFCASSGSQGGWSDTQYFGPGTRLTVL.

The rearrangement links TRBV19 to TRBJ1-5; perhaps TRBD1 as D (5 bases). CDR1 and CDR2 from the germline V gene are LNHDA and SQIVND (reference sequence). CDR3 size: 15 residues. V lost 7 bases and J lost 9, with 22 bases in between. The CDR3 nucleotides read TGTGCCAGTACACCGCTGGCCGGGACCGGGTCGCCCCAGCATTTT. Translating it yields CASTPLAGTGSPQHF.